This T cell receptor beta chain stems from a study of blood T cells in healthy people across ages. General study findings and limits: Age showed a roughly linear inverse relationship with TCR beta diversity per million T cells.

The people who gave samples were healthy Caucasians from Russia, aged about 6 to 100. This clonotype was recorded many times. No antigen is known for it. A second about 7 to 12 cycle PCR used barcoded and J-beta primers. A single record per CDR3 protein comes from TCRdb applying MiXCR to the 5' RACE reads. The data contain hundreds of thousands of distinct CDR3 sequences, approximately 30% of them singletons. This TCR was recovered from a woman of 80 years or more in good health. Sequencing used blood.

The CDR3 nucleotides read TGTGCCAGCAGCTTAGAGTCGGGGGTGGGCCCTTACAATGAGCAGTTCTTC. Translating it yields CASSLESGVGPYNEQFF. The chain couples TRBV11-3 to TRBJ2-1, with a weak D call TRBD2 (6 bases). Germline lookup yields CDR1 SGHNT and CDR2 YENEEA. Trimming pared 0 bases from V and 4 bases from J, leaving 16 bases between. The CDR3 extends over 17 amino acids.